The sequence of this TCR beta chain was determined in a study of regulatory T cells in long-lasting Graves disease. Sample time point: newly diagnosed GD, antithyroid drugs for less than 3 months. PBMCs were the source of the RNA used for TCR sequencing. Many counts were recorded for this clonotype. To make TCR beta libraries, researchers used iRepertoire HTBI primers and Arm-PCR of CDR3 regions. MiXCR, run by TCRdb on the multiplex PCR reads, gives a single entry per CDR3 protein. The sample contains roughly 500,000 distinct CDR3 sequences, roughly 12% of which appear only once. These data were likewise used in another study, on T cells in Graves' hyperthyroidism and ophthalmopathy.

Here the sequenced sample was peripheral blood mononuclear cells (PBMCs), taken at new diagnosis, from a patient treated with antithyroid drugs. This sequence was found in a young man with Graves disease.

CDR3 nucleotides: TGCGCCAGCAGCTTGGCCCCAGGGGGCTCTGGCTACACCTTC. Protein: CASSLAPGGSGYTF. The gene calls are TRBV5-1 and TRBJ1-2, with TRBD1 matching over 8 bases. The ends lost 0 bases at V and 7 bases at J; junction bases unmatched: 5. The CDR3 covers 14 residues. CDR1 is SGHRS, CDR2 YFSETQ, per germline.